This T cell receptor beta chain is drawn from a study of molecular identifiers for immune sequencing clone quantification (dated by TCRdb to about 2018). Context from the whole study: For a replicate experiment, RNA from roughly 20,000 or 100,000 naive CD8 T cells was divided into five aliquots, and four of the five aliquots were sequenced. This methods study used CD8 T cells to benchmark TCR RNA copy counting and molecular-identifier clustering-based TCR repertoire sequencing (MIDCIRS).

V loses 7 bases of germline sequence and J loses 2 bases, and the interval between the two ends is 16 bases. Taken from the germline V gene, the CDR1 and CDR2 loops are MNHEY and SVGAGI. The CDR3 runs 15 amino acids, cysteine and phenylalanine included. The CDR3 DNA has 45 bases and is translated from base 1. Libraries of naive CD8 T cells were built from about 20,000 to 1,000,000 sorted cells, with 10%, 30% or 50% of the purified RNA used. On a BD FACSAria II, naive CD8 T cells were FACS-sorted as CD8+CD4-CCR7+CD45RA+ and collected into RLT Plus buffer. Detection sensitivity was tested by spiking Jurkat RNA equal to some 11 TCR copies' worth into samples containing roughly 18,000-1,000,000 naive CD8 T cells. Enrichment of CD8 T cells was done with RosetteSep CD8+ T Cell Enrichment Cocktail plus Ficoll-Paque, and ACK red cell lysis came afterward. In its sample, this clonotype was seen a few times. Its antigen specificity is not known. No base quality values were provided; no much bigger clone lies one nucleotide off.

What the research found in general, with its limitations: When barcode sub-clustering was omitted, TCR diversity was inflated by chimeric consensus sequences, with chimeras reaching as high as 47%. Modeling indicated about three TCR RNA copies recovered per cell, compared with 7.5 to 10 by digital PCR, which implies a capture efficiency of approximately 31%. Highly expanded clone sizes could be underestimated if identical TCR molecules share a barcode. In CMV-specific effector cells, over 97% of molecules were held by clones above 20 RNA copies, whereas under 1% of molecules were held by such clones in naive cells. A single cell's worth of spiked-in Jurkat TCR RNA was reported detectable even among about 1.1 million naive CD8 T cells. The naive libraries included spiked-in Jurkat TCR RNA (about nine copies' worth), and this Jurkat TCR RNA is not part of the donor repertoire.

The library was obtained by PCR. The instrument given in TCRdb is NextSeq 500. Preparation of bulk TCR libraries followed a previously described approach, with the TCR primers listed in Table S5. Total RNA was purified with the Qiagen AllPrep DNA/RNA kit. Before any analysis, reads coming from multiple sequencing runs of the same library were combined into one pool. Per the original workflow: Reads were retained only if the reads had an exact TCR constant sequence, and the retained reads were trimmed to 150 nt and grouped according to their 12-nt molecular barcodes. Reads in each barcode group were sub-clustered using a 15% Levenshtein threshold, and a quality-weighted consensus sequence was built for each RNA molecule. Non-functional sequences were removed, as were lower-count sequences one edit away from another. On the basis of fitting two negative binomial distributions, barcode sub-clusters with fewer than 20% of the maximum read count were discarded. TCRdb trimmed public reads at Q25 via fastp, called clones via MiXCR and kept in-frame beta chains. Each record represents a unique CDR3 protein, reported with the most common genes and DNA among its rows. In this record, the V and J calls reflect TCRdb's handling and not the investigators' own analysis. For this sample the table gives about 630,000 distinct CDR3 sequences, of which approximately 24% were detected only once. The ten largest clones add up to about 0.81% of the sample.

The sequenced sample was naive CD8+ T cells from blood, with Jurkat cell RNA spiked in. Interpreted using the paper, the cell subset or site label stands for: FACS-sorted CD8+CD4-CCR7+CD45RA+ naive T cells. The sequence links TRBV6-5 to TRBJ2-3; tentative D gene TRBD1, with 5 bases matching. The sequence was obtained from a human donor in good health. Some libraries in this study had Jurkat cell RNA spiked in. The CDR3 has the sequence CASTPSQGYTDTQYF. The nucleotide sequence reads as follows: TGTGCCAGCACCCCATCCCAGGGTTACACAGATACGCAGTATTTT.